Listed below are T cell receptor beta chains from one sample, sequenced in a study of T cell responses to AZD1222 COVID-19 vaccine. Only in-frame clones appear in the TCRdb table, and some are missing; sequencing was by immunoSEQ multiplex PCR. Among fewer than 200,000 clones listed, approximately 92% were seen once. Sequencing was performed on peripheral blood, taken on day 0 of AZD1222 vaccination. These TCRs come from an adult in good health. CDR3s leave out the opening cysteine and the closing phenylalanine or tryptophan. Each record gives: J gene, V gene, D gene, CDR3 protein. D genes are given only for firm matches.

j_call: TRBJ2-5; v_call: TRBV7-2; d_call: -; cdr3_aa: ASSALQETQY
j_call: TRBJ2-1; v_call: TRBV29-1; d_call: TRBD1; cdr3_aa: SVDVGQGYNEQF
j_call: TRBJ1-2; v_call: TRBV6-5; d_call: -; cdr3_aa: ASRVESGRYRYT
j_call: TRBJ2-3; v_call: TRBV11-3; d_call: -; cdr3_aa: ASSPWGGTDTQY
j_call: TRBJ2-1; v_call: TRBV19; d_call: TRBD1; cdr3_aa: ASIPGTGYNEQF
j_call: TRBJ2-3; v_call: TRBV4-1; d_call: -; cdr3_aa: ASSKPGLSTDTQY
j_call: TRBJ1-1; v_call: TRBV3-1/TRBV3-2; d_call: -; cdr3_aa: ASSQDRFYTEAF
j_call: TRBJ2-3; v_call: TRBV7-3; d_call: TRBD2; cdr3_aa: ASSSTGTSGPTDTQY
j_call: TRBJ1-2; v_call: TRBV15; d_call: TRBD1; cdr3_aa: ATSSDRVMRYT
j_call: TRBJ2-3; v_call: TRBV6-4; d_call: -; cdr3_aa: ASSSQDSDTDTQY
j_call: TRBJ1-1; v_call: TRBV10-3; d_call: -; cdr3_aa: AISDPGANTEAF
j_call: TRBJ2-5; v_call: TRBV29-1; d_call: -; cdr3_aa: SKRGLGETQY
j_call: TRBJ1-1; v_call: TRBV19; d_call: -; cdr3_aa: ASSIVMRYTEAF
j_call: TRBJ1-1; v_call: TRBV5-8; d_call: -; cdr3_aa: ASSLVAFSAF
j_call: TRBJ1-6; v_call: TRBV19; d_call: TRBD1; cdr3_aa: AISSRTGVSPLH
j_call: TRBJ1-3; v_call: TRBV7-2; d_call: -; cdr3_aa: ASSLQGSGNTIY
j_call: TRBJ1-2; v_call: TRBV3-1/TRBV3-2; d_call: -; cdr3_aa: ASSHQTMGRGHYGYT
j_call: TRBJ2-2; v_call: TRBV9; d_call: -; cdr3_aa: ASSQDTSSTGELF
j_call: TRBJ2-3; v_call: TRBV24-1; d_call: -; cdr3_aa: ATSPHMRRGADTQY
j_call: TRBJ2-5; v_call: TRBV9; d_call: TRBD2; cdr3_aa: ASSVEGGGATETQY
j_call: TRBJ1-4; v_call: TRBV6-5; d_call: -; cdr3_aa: ASSSLLPDEKLF
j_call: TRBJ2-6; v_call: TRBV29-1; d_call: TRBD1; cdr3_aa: SVEGGQGPGANVLT
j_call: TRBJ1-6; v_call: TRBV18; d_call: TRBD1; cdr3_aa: ASSPQDRGGSPLH
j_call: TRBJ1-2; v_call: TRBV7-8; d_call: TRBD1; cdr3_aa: ASSFPRTEGANT
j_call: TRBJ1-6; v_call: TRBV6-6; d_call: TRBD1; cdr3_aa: ASRKLQGGYNSPLH
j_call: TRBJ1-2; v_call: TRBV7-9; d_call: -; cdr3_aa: ASSPGTSNYGYT
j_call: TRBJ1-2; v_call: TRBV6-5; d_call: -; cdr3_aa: ASSRGGPPSYGYT
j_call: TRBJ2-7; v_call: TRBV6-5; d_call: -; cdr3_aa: ASRGLEGGSYEQY
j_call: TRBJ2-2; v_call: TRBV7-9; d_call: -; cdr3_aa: ASSLGSLNTGELF
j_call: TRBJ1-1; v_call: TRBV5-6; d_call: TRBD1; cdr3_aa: ASSRDRSPEAF
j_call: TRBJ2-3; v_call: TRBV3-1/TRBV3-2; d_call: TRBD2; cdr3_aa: ASSLGTIASTDTQY
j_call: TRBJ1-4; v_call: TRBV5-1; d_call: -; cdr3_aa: ASSYLPGANEKLF
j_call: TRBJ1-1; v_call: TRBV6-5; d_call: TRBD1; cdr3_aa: ASSAQGAVNTEAF
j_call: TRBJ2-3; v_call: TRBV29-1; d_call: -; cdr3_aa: SVSPRGGAPGDTQY
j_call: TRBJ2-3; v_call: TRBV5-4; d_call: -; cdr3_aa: ASSYPGGADTQY
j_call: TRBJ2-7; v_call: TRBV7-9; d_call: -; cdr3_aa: ASSLGGDAPYEQY
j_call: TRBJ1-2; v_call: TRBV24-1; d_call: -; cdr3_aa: ATSRMIGYT